The entry that follows covers one TCR beta chain sequence. PCR involved 60 Vbeta and 13 Jbeta primers. TCRdb's table, derived via immunoSEQ multiplex PCR, lists solely in-frame clones and lacks some. This sample has 210,000 or so clones, with about four fifths found just once. It was healthy bone marrow donors who served as donors. The CDR3 sequence is 15 residues long. V dropped 4 bases and J dropped 5; count of bases not matched to a gene: 10. CDR1 is SGHNT and CDR2 is YYREEE in the germline V gene (reference sequence). The sample belongs to a study of cytomegalovirus exposure and HLA in healthy donors. Study as a whole: About 80 million unique TCRs, all from HLA-typed donors, were included in an early release of the data.

The sequenced material came from PBMCs. The sequence derives from a woman in her forties or fifties in good health and CMV-seropositive. The J gene is TRBJ1-1, the V gene TRBV5-4; 8 bases align to TRBD1. CDR3 sequence reads: CASSPRTGKVTEAFF. The CDR3 DNA follows: TGTGCCAGCAGCCCCCGGACAGGGAAGGTGACTGAAGCTTTCTTT.